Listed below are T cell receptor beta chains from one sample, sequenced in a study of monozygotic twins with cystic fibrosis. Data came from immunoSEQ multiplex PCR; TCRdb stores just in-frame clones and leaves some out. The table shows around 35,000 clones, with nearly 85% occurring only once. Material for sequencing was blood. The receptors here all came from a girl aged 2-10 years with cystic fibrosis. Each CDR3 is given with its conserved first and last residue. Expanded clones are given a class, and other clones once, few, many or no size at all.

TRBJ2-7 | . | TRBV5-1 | CASSLGPREQYF
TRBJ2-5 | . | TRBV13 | CASRPTSGGKETQYF
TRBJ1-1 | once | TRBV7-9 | CASSTTGSTEAFF
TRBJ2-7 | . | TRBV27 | CASSLSGTGGPYEQYF
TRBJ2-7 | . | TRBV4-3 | CASSQTHRSSSYEQYF
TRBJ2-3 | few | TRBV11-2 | CASSLAGDTQYF
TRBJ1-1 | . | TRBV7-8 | CASSLGDSMFWGTEAFF
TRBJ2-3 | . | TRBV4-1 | CASSQDFSGSAGTDTQYF
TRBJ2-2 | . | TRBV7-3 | CASSPGALAGTGELFF
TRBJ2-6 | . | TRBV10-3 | CAISAGEGFGANVLTF
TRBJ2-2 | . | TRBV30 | CAWSVRRSAVGELFF
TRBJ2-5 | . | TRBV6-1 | CASSEGGTGGETQYF
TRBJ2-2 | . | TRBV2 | CASSGAGLAGAEAGELFF
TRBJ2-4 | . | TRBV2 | CASSEKLAGGLIQYF
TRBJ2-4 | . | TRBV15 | CATSRDIKNIQYF
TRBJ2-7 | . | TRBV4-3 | CASSQEEGSYEQYF
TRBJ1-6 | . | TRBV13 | CASSPSRGQSPLHF
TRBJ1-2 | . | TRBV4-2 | CASSLRRDAGYTF
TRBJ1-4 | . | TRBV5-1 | CASSPGQGKGEKLFF
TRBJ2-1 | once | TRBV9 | CASSHGLANEQFF
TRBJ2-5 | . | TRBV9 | CASSVAGGAETQYF
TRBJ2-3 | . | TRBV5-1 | CASSFLAGVIDTQYF
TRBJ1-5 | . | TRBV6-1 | CASSEYGGTGNQPQHF
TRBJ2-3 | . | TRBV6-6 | CASIAVGTQYF
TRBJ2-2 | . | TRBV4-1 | CASSRGGPGELFF
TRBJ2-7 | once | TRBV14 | CASSLTPSGADEQYF
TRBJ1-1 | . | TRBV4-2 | CASSPNGQADLSSNTEAFF
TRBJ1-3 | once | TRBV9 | CASSVESQPSGNTIYF
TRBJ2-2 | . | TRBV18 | CASSPFSQASTGELFF
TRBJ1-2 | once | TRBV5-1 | CASSLPGKGYTF
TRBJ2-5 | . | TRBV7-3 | CASSFGTKETQYF
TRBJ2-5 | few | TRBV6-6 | CASSRGQGQETQYF
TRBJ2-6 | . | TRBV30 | CAWIYSGANVLTF
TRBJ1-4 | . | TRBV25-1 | CASSFGAAEKLFF
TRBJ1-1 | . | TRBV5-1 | CASSRDRGELNTEAFF
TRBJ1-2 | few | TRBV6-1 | CASSEAFRGGYGYTF
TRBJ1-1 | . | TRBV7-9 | CASSSGTEAFF
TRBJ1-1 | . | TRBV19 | CASSHRDRVGDNTEAFF
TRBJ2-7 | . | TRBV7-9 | CASSPSITGEQYF